This record looks at one T cell receptor (beta chain) sequence and its context. A far larger clone is only one base removed, so a read error is likely. This sample was taken from a study of regulatory T cells in long-lasting Graves disease. Time point indicated: persistent/refractory GD, antithyroid drugs over 5 years with positive TRAb. Researchers made the TCR library from RNA that was extracted from PBMCs. There are 16 residues in the CDR3. Germline V gives CDR1 SEHNR, CDR2 FQNEAQ (reference sequence). Trimming removed 4 bases at V and 7 bases at J, with 22 bases between. Arm-PCR of CDR3 regions and iRepertoire HTBI primers were the basis on which TCR beta libraries were built. One entry per CDR3 protein, called by TCRdb with MiXCR from the multiplex PCR reads. In the table there are 450,000 or so distinct CDR3 sequences, under 25% of which are singletons.

The specimen was peripheral blood mononuclear cells (PBMCs), collected when the disease was refractory, from a patient treated with antithyroid drugs. The chain employs TRBV7-9 and TRBJ1-2, with D unclear. The sequence was collected from a female donor with Graves disease. The CDR3 region has the DNA TGTGCCAGCAGCTCCGATTTCTCCTCGACTGGCGGTGGCTACACCTTC. Protein product: CASSSDFSSTGGGYTF.